This T cell receptor beta chain was captured by sequencing in a study of prognosis after radiotherapy for stage I lung cancer. Study-wide results and caveats: Counted unique TCR clones declined after stereotactic body radiation therapy (median roughly 10,000 versus 7,000). Among patients who developed distant metastases, Shannon entropy after stereotactic body radiation therapy was lower.

On two occasions, one at each of two time points, 6 to 6.5 milliliters of peripheral blood were drawn. Regarding this clonotype: Its antigen remains unknown. At one end the junction does not follow the germline gene, possibly because of a read error.

TCR beta CDR3 was amplified from genomic DNA by two-round multiplex PCR. Primers targeting each individual TRBV and TRBJ gene were applied in first-round PCR. TCRdb ran MiXCR on the multiplex PCR reads and lists one entry per CDR3 protein. The sample includes approximately 28,000 distinct CDR3 sequences, roughly 40% of them seen just once. This clonotype was obtained from a donor older than 45 with non-small cell lung cancer. Source: PBMCs, taken before or after stereotactic body radiation therapy (not recorded which).

The CDR3 is CASSSGQGAVTGEPFF. The CDR3, as DNA: TGCGCCAGCAGCTCGGGACAGGGGGCCGTAACCGGGGAGCCGTTTTTT. V usage is TRBV5-1 and J usage is TRBJ2-2, with 12 bases matching TRBD1. The CDR3 runs to 16 residues. Per the germline V gene, CDR1 is SGHRS and CDR2 is YFSETQ.